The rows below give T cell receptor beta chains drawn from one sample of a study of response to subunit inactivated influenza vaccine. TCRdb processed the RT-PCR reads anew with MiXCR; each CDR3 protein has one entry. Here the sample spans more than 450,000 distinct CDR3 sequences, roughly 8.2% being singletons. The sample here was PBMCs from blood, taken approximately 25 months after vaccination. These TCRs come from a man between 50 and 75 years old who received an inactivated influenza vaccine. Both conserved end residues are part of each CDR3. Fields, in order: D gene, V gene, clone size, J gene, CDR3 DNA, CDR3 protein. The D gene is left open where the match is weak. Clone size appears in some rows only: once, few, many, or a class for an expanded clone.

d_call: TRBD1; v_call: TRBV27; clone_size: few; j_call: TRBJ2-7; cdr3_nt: TGTGCCAGCAGTTTAAGCCAGGGGGAACCCTACGAGCAGTACTTC; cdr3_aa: CASSLSQGEPYEQYF
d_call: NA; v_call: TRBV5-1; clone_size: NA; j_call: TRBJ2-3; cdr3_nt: TGCGCCAGCAGCTTGGAGGACAGTACCACAGATACGCAGTATTTT; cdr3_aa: CASSLEDSTTDTQYF
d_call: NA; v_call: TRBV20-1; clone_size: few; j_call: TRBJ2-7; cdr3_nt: TGCAGTGCCCAGTCCGGGGGGCCCTACGAGCAGTACTTC; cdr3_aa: CSAQSGGPYEQYF
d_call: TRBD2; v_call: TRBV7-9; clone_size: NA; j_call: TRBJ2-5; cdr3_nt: TGTGCCAGCAGCTTATTGAGGGCGGGGGGAGAGACCCAGTACTTC; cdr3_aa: CASSLLRAGGETQYF
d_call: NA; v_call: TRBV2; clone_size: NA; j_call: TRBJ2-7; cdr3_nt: TGTGCCAGCAAGGGAGGCCGGCACACCAACTACGAGCAGTACTTC; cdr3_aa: CASKGGRHTNYEQYF
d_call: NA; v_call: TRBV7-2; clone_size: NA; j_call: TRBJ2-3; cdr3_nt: TGTGCCAGCAGCTTTAGTCAAACAGATACGCAGTATTTT; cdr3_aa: CASSFSQTDTQYF
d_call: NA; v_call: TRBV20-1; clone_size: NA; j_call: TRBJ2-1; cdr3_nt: TGCAGTGCGCAAAGGGGGGACAGCTACAATGAGCAGTTCTTC; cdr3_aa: CSAQRGDSYNEQFF
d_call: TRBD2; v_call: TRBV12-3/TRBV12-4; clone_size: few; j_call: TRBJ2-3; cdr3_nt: TGTGCCAGCAGTCTCTCTAGCGGGGCCCGGGGAGATACGCAGTATTTT; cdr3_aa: CASSLSSGARGDTQYF
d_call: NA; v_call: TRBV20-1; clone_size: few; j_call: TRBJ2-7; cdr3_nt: TGCAGTGCTAGAGATCAGGCTAGCCGGACGGGATACGAGCAGTACTTC; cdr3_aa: CSARDQASRTGYEQYF
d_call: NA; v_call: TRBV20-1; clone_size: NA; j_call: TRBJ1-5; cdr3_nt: TGCAGTGCTAGCGGGGACAACAATCAGCCCCAGCATTTT; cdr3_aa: CSASGDNNQPQHF
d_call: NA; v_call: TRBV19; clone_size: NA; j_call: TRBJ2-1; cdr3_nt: TGTGCCAGTAGTCCCAAAAGAGACGTGTACAATGAGCAGTTCTTC; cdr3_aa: CASSPKRDVYNEQFF
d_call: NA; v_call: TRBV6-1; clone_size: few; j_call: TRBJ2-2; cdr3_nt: TGTGCCAGCAGTGAATGGAATAGCGGCGGCACCGGGGAGCTGTTTTTT; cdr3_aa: CASSEWNSGGTGELFF
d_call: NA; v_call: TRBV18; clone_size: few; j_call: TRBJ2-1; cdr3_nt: TGTGCCAGCTCACCGGAGAGGGCTAGCTCCTACAATGAGCAGTTCTTC; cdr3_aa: CASSPERASSYNEQFF
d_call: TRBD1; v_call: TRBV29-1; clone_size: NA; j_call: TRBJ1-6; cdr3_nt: TGCAGCGTCGGACAGGGGACTAATTCACCCCTCCACTTT; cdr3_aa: CSVGQGTNSPLHF
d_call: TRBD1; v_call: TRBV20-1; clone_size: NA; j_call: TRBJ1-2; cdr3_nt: TGCAGTGCTCCATACAGGGGGCAAGCAAATGGCTACACCTTC; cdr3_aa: CSAPYRGQANGYTF
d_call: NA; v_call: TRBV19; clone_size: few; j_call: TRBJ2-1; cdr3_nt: TGTGCCAGTAGTGTCGGGTGGGCCAACTACAATGAGCAGTTCTTC; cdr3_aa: CASSVGWANYNEQFF
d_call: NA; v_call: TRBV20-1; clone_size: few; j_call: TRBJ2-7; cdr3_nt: TGCAGTGCGTTCCCTCCGGGACACATCTACGAGCAGTACTTC; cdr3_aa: CSAFPPGHIYEQYF
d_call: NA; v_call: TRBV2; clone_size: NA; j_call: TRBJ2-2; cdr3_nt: TGTGCCAGCAGTGAAGGGGGTCGAGTCACCGGGGAGCTGTTTTTT; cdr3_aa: CASSEGGRVTGELFF
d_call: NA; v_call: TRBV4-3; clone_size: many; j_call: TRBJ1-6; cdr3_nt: TGCGCCAGCAGCCAAGATTTCGGGGCTAATTCACCCCTCCACTTT; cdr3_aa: CASSQDFGANSPLHF
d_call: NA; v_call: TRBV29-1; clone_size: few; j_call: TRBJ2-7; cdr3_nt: TGCAGCGTCGCAAGGCCAGGTTCCTACGAGCAGTACTTC; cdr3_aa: CSVARPGSYEQYF
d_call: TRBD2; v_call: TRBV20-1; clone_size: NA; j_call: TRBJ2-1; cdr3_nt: TGCAGTGCTACCACAGAACTTACTAGCGGGATATGGAATGAGCAGTTCTTC; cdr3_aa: CSATTELTSGIWNEQFF
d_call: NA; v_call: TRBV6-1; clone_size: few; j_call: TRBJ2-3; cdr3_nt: TGTGCCAGCAGTGAAGCGCCTAGATCCAAAGATACGCAGTATTTT; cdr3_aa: CASSEAPRSKDTQYF
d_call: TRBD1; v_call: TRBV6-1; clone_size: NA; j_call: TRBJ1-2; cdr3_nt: TGTGCCAGCAACCCCTCGGGACAGATTTATGGCTACACCTTC; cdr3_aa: CASNPSGQIYGYTF
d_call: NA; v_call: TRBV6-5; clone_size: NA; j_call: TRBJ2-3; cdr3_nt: TGTGCCAGCAGTTACTCGAATTGGGGACCAGATACGCAGTATTTT; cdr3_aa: CASSYSNWGPDTQYF
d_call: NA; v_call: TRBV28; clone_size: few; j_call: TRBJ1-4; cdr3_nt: TGTGCCAGCAGTTTATGGACCCGGAGGGATGAAAAACTGTTTTTT; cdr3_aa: CASSLWTRRDEKLFF
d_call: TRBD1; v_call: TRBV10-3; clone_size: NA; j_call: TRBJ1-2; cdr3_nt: TGTGCCATCAGTGAGAGGGGGCAAGGCTACACCTTC; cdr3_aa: CAISERGQGYTF
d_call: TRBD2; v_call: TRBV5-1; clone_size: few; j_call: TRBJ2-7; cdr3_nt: TGCGCCAGCAGCTTGATCAGTCCTAGCGGGAGCCGGAACGAGCAGTACTTC; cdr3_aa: CASSLISPSGSRNEQYF
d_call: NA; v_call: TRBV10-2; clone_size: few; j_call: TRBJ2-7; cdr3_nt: TGCGCCAGCAGTGAATTTAGCTTCGGCTCGAGCTCCTACGAGCAGTACTTC; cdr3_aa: CASSEFSFGSSSYEQYF
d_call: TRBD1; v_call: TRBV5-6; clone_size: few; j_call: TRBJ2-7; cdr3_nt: TGTGCCAGCAGCGTGGGACAGGCCTACGAGCAGTACTTC; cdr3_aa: CASSVGQAYEQYF
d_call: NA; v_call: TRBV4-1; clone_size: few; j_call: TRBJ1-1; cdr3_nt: TGCGCCAGCAGCCAAGAGGCTATTATTAGGGTTTATACTGAAGCTTTCTTT; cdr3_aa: CASSQEAIIRVYTEAFF
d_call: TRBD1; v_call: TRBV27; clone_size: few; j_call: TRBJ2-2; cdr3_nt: TGTGCCAGCAGTACCGGGACAGGGGCAAATTGGAACACCGGGGAGCTGTTTTTT; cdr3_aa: CASSTGTGANWNTGELFF
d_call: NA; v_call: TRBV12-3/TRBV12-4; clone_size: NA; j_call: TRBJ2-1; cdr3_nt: TGTGCCAGCAGTTTTGTGGGCTACTACAATGAGCAGTTCTTC; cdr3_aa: CASSFVGYYNEQFF
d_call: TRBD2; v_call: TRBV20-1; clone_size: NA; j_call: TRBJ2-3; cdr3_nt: TGCAGTTTCGTGGGAGGGTCCGGGTCTAGCACAGATACGCAGTATTTT; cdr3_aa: CSFVGGSGSSTDTQYF
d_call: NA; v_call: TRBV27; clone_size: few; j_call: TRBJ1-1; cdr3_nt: TGTGCCAGCAGTTCTCTCAGGGCCGAGGACACTGAAGCTTTCTTT; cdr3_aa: CASSSLRAEDTEAFF
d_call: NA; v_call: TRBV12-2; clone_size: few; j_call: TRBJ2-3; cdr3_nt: TGTGCAAGTCGCCCCCCATGGGTGCGGGGGAGCACAGATACGCAGTATTTT; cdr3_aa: CASRPPWVRGSTDTQYF
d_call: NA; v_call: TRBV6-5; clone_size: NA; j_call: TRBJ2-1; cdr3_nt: TGTGCCAGCAGTTACCGGGGCGGAGGATACAATGAGCAGTTCTTC; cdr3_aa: CASSYRGGGYNEQFF
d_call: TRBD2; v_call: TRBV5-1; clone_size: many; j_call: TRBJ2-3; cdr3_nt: TGCGCCAGCAGCCCGGGAGGATCGGGAGATACGCAGTATTTT; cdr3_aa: CASSPGGSGDTQYF
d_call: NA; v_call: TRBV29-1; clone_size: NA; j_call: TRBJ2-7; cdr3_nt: TGCAGCGTTAGGACACCGCTCTCCTACGAGCAGTACTTC; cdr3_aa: CSVRTPLSYEQYF
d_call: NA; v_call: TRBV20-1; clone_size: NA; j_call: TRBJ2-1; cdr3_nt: TGCAGTGCTAGGGGCACGACATCGGGCAATGAGCAGTTCTTC; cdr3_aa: CSARGTTSGNEQFF
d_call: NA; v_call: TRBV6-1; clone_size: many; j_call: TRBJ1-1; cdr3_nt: TGTGCCAGCAGGCCGGGAGGTTTAGGTAACACTGAAGCTTTCTTT; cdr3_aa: CASRPGGLGNTEAFF
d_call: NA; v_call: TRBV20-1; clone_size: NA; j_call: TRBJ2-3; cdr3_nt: TGCAGTGCTCCCACTAGACGTGGTCCAGATACGCAGTATTTT; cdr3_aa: CSAPTRRGPDTQYF
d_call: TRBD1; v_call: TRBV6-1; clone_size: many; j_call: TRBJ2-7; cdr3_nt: TGTGCCAGCAGTGTAGGCGGGACAGGGGCCTCCTACGAGCAGTACTTC; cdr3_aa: CASSVGGTGASYEQYF
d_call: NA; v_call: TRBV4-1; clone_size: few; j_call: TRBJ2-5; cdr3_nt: TGCGCCAGCAGCCAAGACCCCGGCAGGGAAGAGACCCAGTACTTC; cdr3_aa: CASSQDPGREETQYF
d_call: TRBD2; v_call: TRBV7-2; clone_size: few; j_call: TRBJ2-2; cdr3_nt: TGTGCCAGCAGCTATAAGGGAGGGCGGGTCACCGGGGAGCTGTTTTTT; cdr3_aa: CASSYKGGRVTGELFF